The T cell receptor beta chain described here comes from a study of control samples from healthy donors and cancer patients (TCRdb year 2020). V lost 9 bases and J lost 4 bases; the stretch between them is 16 bases long. In the germline V gene, CDR1 corresponds to KGHDR and CDR2 to SFDVKD. Reading from cysteine to phenylalanine, the CDR3 counts 14 amino acids. The CDR3 DNA has 42 bases and is translated from base 1. Worth noting for this clone: The antigen it recognizes is unknown. Base qualities are not at hand, and no much larger clone is one base apart.

The library was obtained by the immunoSEQ multiplex PCR assay. The source is immuneACCESS, and TCRdb retained only in-frame sequences with V and J called. Part of the clones is not carried over; for the studies checked, unresolved V genes explain less than half of this, and the remainder is unexplained. This sample comprises about 100,000 clones, approximately 90% of them detected only once. 2.5% of the sample comes from the top ten. The sample taken for sequencing was blood. The chain is encoded by TRBV24-1 joined to TRBJ2-3; the D segment might be TRBD1 or TRBD2, since each matches 6 bases. This TCR derives from a woman younger than 30 in good health. The CDR3 in this case is CATVTGGGPDTQYF. The nucleotide sequence reads TGTGCCACCGTCACGGGTGGGGGGCCAGATACGCAGTATTTT.